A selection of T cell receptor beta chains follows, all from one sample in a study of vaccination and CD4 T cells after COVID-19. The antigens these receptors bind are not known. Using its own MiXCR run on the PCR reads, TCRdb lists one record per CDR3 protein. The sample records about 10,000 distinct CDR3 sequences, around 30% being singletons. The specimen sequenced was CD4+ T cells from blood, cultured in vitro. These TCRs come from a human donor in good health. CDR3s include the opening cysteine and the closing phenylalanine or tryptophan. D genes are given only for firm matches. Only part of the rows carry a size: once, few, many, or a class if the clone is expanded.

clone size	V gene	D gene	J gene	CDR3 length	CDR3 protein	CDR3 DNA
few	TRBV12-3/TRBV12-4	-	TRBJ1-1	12	CASRKTATEAFF	TGTGCCAGCAGGAAGACGGCCACTGAAGCTTTCTTT
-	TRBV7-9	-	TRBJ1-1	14	CASSLDWEDTEAFF	TGTGCCAGCAGCTTAGATTGGGAGGACACTGAAGCTTTCTTT
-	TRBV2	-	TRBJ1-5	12	CASSERVQPRHF	TGTGCCAGCAGTGAAAGAGTTCAGCCCCGGCATTTT
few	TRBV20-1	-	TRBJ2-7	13	CSARGDSAYEQYF	TGCAGTGCTAGAGGAGACAGTGCCTACGAGCAGTACTTC
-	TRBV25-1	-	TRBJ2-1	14	CASSRNSPYNEQFF	TGTGCCAGCAGTAGGAACAGCCCTTACAATGAGCAGTTCTTC
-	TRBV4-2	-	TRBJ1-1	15	CASSQAGGDLFEAFF	TGTGCCAGCAGCCAAGCGGGGGGCGACCTATTTGAAGCTTTCTTT
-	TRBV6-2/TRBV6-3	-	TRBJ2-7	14	CASSYSPQGGEQYF	TGTGCCAGCAGTTACAGCCCGCAGGGGGGCGAGCAGTACTTC
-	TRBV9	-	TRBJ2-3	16	CASSVRGAASTDTQYF	TGTGCCAGCAGCGTACGCGGCGCCGCTAGCACAGATACGCAGTATTTT
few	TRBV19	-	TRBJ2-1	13	CASIAGQVGEQFF	TGTGCCAGTATAGCGGGACAGGTCGGTGAGCAGTTCTTC
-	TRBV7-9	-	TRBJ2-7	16	CASSSPTLAPTLEQYF	TGTGCCAGCAGCTCACCTACCTTAGCGCCCACTTTGGAGCAGTACTTC
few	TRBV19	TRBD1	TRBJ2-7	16	CASIDRAQLDTYEQYF	TGTGCCAGTATTGACAGGGCGCAACTGGACACCTACGAGCAGTACTTC
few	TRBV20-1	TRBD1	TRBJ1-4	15	CSAKSMGQGAEKLFF	TGCAGTGCCAAATCAATGGGACAGGGGGCTGAAAAACTGTTTTTT